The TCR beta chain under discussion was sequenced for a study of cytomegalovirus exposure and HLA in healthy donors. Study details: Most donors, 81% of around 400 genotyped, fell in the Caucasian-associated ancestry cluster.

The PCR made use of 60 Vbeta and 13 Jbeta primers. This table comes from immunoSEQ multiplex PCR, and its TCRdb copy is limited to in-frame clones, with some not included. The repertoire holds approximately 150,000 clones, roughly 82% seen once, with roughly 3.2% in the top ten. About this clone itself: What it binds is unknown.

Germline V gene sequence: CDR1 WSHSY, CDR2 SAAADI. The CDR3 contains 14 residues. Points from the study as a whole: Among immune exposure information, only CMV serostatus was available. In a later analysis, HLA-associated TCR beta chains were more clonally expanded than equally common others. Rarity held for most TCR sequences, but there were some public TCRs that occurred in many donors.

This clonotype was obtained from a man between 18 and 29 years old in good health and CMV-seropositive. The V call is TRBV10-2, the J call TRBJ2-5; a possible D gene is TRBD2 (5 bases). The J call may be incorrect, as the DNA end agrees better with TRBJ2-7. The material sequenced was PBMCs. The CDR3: CASTPRSGSYEQYF. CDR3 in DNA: TGCGCCAGCACCCCCCGGAGCGGATCCTACGAGCAGTACTTC.